This TCR beta chain was found in a study of blood T cell repertoires in COVID-19. This clone appeared a single time. Here immunoSEQ multiplex PCR was the method, and the copy in TCRdb shows in-frame clones only, minus some. Of 300,000 to 500,000 clones listed, roughly 90% are singletons. This CDR3 has 13 amino acids. Per the germline V gene, CDR1 is SQVTM and CDR2 is ANQGSEA. The germline V and J ends were trimmed by 7 bases and 4 bases, with 16 bases remaining between them. The sample taken for sequencing was PBMCs or T cells enriched from blood (not recorded which). The sequence was collected from a woman in her twenties or thirties with acute COVID-19. The V and J genes are TRBV29-1 and TRBJ1-2; D is possibly TRBD1 (5 bases). CDR3 region: CSAAGPTFYGYTF. The CDR3 coding sequence is TGCAGCGCTGCGGGGCCCACTTTCTATGGCTACACCTTC.